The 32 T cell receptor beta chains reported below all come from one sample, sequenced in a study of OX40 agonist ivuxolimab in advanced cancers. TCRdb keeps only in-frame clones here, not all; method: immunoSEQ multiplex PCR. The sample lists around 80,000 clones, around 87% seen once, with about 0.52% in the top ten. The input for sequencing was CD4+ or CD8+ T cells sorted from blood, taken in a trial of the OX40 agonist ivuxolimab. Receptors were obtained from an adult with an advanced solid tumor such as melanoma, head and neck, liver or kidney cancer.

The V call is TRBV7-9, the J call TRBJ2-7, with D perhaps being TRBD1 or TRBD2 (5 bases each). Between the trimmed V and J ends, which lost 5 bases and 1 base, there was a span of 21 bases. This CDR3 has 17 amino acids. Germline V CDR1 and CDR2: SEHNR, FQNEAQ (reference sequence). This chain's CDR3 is CASSQDFGAPGSYEQYF. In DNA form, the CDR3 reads TGTGCCAGCAGCCAGGATTTTGGGGCCCCGGGGTCCTACGAGCAGTACTTC. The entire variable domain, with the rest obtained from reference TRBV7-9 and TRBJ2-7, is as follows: DTGVSQNPRHKITKRGQNVTFRCDPISEHNRLYWYRQTLGQGPEFLTYFQNEAQLEKSRLLSDRFSAERPKGSFSTLEIQRTEQGDSAMYLCASSQDFGAPGSYEQYFGPGTRLTVT.

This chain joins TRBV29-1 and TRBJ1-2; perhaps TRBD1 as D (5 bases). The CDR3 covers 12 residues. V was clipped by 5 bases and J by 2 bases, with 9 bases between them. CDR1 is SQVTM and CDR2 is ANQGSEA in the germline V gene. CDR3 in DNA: TGCAGCGTTTCGGGGGGGAACTATGGCTACACCTTC. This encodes CSVSGGNYGYTF.

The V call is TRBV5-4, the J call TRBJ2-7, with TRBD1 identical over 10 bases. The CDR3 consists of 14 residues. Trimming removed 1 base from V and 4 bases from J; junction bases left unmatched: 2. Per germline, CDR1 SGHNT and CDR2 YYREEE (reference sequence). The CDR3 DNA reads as TGTGCCAGCAGCTTGTCGGGACAGGGGTACGAGCAGTACTTC. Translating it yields CASSLSGQGYEQYF.

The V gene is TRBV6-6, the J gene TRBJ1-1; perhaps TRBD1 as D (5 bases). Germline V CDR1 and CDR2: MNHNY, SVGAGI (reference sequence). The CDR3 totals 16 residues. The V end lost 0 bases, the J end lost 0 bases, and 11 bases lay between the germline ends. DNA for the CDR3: TGTGCCAGCAGTTACTCGAGGGACGTATTGAACACTGAAGCTTTCTTT. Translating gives CASSYSRDVLNTEAFF.

CDR3 residues: CAWRRQGNSPLHF. The CDR3 coding sequence is TGTGCCTGGAGGCGGCAGGGTAATTCACCCCTCCACTTT. The chain is built from TRBV30 and TRBJ1-6, with D maybe TRBD1 (5 bases). CDR3 size: 13 residues. The V gene's germline CDR1 is GTSNPN and CDR2 SVGIG (reference sequence). V lost 3 bases and J lost 6, with 9 bases in between.

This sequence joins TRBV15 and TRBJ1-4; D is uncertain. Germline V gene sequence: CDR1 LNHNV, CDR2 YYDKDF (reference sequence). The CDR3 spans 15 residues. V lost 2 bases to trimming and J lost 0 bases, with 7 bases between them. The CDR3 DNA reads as TGTGCCACCAGCAGATCAACTGCAACTAATGAAAAACTGTTTTTT. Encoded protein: CATSRSTATNEKLFF.

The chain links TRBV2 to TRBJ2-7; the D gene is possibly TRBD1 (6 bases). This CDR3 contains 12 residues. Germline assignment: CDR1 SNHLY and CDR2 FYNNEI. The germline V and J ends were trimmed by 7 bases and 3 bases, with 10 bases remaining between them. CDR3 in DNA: TGTGCCAGCACGCGGACAGACTACGAGCAGTACTTC. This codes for CASTRTDYEQYF.

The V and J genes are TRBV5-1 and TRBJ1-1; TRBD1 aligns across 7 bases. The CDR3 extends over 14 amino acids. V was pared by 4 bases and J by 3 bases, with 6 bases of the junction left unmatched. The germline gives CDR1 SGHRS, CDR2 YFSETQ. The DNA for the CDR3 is TGCGCCAGCAGCCGAATTGGACAGGACACTGAAGCTTTCTTT. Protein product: CASSRIGQDTEAFF.

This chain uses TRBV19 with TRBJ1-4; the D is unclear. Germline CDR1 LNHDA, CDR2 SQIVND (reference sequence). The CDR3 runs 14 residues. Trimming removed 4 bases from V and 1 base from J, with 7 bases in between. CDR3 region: CASSSGVTNEKLFF. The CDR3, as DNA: TGTGCCAGTAGTAGCGGGGTAACTAATGAAAAACTGTTTTTT.

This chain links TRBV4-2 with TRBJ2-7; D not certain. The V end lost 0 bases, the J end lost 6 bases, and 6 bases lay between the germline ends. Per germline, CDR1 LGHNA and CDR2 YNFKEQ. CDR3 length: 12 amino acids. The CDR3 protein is CASSQDRIEQYF. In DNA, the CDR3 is TGTGCCAGCAGCCAAGATCGGATCGAGCAGTACTTC.

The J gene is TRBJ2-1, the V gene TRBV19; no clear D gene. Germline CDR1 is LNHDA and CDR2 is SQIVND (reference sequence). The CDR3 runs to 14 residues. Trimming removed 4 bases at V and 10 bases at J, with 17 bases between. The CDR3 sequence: CASSRSRARVEQFF. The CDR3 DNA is TGTGCCAGTAGTAGGAGTCGTGCCCGAGTGGAGCAGTTCTTC.

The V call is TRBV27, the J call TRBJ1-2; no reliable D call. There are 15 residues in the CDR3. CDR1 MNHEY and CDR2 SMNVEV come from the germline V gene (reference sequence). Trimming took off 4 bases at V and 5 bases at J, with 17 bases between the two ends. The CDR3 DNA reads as TGTGCCAGCAGTTCAGCCGACCGGTTAAGGTATGGCTACACCTTC. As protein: CASSSADRLRYGYTF.

CDR3 residues: CAGGRVNTEAFF. DNA of the CDR3: TGTGCCGGGGGACGGGTGAACACTGAAGCTTTCTTT. V is TRBV30 and J is TRBJ1-1; possibly TRBD1 for D (5 bases). The germline V and J ends were trimmed by 8 bases and 0 bases, with 10 bases remaining between them. Germline assignment: CDR1 GTSNPN and CDR2 SVGIG (reference sequence). The CDR3 contains 12 residues.

CDR3 protein: CASSLVASRGRETQYF. The DNA of the CDR3 is TGTGCCAGCAGCTTGGTGGCCAGCCGGGGTCGGGAGACCCAGTACTTC. The V call is TRBV5-4, the J call TRBJ2-5; perhaps TRBD2 as D (5 bases). The ends were cut back, 0 bases at V and 5 bases at J, with 17 bases in the middle. Looked up from germline, CDR1 is SGHNT and CDR2 is YYREEE (reference sequence). The CDR3 is made up of 16 amino acids.

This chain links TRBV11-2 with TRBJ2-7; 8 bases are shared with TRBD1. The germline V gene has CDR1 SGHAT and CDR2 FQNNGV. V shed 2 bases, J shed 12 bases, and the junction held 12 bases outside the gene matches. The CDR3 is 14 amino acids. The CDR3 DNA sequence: TGTGCCAGCAGCTTATTAGGCCAGGGGGCTTTATTGTACTTC. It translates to CASSLLGQGALLYF.

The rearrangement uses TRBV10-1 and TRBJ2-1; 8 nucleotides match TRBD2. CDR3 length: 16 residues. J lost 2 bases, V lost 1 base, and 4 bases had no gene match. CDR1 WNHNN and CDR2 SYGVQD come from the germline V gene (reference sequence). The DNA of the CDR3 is TGCGCCAGCAGTGAGTATTCAGCGGGGGCCTACAATGAGCAGTTCTTC. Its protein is CASSEYSAGAYNEQFF.

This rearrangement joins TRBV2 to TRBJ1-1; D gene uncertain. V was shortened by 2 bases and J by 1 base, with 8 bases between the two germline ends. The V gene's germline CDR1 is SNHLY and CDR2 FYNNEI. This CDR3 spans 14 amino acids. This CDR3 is CASSEYGPNTEAFF. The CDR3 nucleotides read TGTGCCAGCAGTGAATATGGGCCGAACACTGAAGCTTTCTTT.

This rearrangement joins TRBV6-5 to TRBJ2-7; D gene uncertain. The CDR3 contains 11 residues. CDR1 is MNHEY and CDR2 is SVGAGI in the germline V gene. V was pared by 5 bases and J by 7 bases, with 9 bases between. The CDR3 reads CASSTIREQYF. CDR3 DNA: TGTGCCAGCAGTACCATTAGGGAGCAGTACTTC.

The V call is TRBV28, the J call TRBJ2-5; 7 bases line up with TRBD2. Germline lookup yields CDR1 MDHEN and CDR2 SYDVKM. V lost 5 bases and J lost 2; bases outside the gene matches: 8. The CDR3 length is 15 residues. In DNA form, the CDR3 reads TGTGCCAGCAGTATCACCGGACTAGGTCAAGAGACCCAGTACTTC. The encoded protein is CASSITGLGQETQYF.

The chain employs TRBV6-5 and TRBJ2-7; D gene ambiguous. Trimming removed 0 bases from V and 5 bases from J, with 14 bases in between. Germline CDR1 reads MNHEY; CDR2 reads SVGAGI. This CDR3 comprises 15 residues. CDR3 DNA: TGTGCCAGCAGTTACTCGGGCAGTACGCCGAACGAGCAGTACTTC. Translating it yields CASSYSGSTPNEQYF.

DNA of the CDR3: TGTGCCAGCAGTTACTCGACTAACCAAGAGACCCAGTACTTC. This sequence encodes CASSYSTNQETQYF. The rearrangement links TRBV6-6 to TRBJ2-5; TRBD2 might be the D (5 bases). The CDR3 contains 14 residues. Trimming pared 0 bases from V and 0 bases from J, leaving 5 bases between. The V gene's germline CDR1 is MNHNY and CDR2 SVGAGI (reference sequence).

CDR3 residues: CASSGEAGLYNEQFF. DNA of the CDR3: TGTGCCAGCAGCGGTGAAGCGGGTTTATACAATGAGCAGTTCTTC. The chain links TRBV6-1 to TRBJ2-1; perhaps TRBD2 as D (6 bases). V was cut by 6 bases and J by 4 bases, with 16 bases left in between. CDR3 length: 15 amino acids. Germline loops: CDR1 MNHNS, CDR2 SASEGT.

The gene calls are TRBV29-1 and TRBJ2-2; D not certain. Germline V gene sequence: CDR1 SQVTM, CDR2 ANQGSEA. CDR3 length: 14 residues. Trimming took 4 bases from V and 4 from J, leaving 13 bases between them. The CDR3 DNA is TGCAGCGTTGGGGCTTCCCTAGGCACCGGGGAGCTGTTTTTT. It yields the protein CSVGASLGTGELFF.

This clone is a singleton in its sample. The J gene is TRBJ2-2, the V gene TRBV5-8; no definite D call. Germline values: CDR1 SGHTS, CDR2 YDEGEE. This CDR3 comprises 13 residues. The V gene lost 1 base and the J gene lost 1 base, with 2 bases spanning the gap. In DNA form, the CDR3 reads TGTGCCAGCAGCTTGAGGAACACCGGGGAGCTGTTTTTT. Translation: CASSLRNTGELFF.

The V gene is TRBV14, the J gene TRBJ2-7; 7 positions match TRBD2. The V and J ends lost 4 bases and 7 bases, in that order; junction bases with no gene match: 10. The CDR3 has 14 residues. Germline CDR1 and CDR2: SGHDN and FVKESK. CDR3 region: CASSPGTTLYEQYF. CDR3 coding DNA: TGTGCCAGCAGCCCCGGGACTACGCTTTATGAGCAGTACTTC.

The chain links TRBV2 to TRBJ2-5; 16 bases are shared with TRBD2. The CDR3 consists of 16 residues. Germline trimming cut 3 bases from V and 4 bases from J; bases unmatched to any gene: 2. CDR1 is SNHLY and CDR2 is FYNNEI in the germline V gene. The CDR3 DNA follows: TGTGCCAGCAGTGAGGGACTAGCGGGGGGGCGAGAGACCCAGTACTTC. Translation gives CASSEGLAGGRETQYF.

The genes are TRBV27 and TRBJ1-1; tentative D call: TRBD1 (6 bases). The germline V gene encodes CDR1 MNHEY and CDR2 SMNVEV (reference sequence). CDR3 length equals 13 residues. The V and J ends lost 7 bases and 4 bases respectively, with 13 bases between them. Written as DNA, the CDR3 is TGTGCCAGCATGACCTTACAGGGCACTGAAGCTTTCTTT. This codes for CASMTLQGTEAFF.

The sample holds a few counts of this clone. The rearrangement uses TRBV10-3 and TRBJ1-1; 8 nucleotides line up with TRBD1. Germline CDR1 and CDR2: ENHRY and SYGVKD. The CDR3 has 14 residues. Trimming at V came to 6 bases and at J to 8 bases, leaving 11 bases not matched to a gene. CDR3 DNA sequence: TGTGCCATCAGACGAGACGGGACAGGTCGGGAAGCTTTCTTT. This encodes CAIRRDGTGREAFF.

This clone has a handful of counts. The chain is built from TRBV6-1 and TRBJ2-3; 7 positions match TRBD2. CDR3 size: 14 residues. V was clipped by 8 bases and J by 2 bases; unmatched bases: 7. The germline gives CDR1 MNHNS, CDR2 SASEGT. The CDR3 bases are TGTGCCAGCTGGAACGGGGGGATCACAGATACGCAGTATTTT. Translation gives CASWNGGITDTQYF.

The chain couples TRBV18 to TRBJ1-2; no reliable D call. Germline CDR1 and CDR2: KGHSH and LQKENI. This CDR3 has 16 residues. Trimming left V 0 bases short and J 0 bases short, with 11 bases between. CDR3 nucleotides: TGTGCCAGCTCACCACCTCAGTCTCTGTCTAACTATGGCTACACCTTC. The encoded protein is CASSPPQSLSNYGYTF. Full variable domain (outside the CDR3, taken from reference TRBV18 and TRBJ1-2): NAGVMQNPRHLVRRRGQEARLRCSPMKGHSHVYWYRQLPEEGLKFMVYLQKENIIDESGMPKERFSAEFPKEGPSILRIQQVVRGDSAAYFCASSPPQSLSNYGYTFGSGTRLTVV.

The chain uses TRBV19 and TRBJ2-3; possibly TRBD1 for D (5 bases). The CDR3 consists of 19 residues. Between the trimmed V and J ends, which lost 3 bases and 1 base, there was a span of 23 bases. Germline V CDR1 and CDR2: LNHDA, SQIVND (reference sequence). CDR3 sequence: CASSMGRVRHRMGTDTQYF. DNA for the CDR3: TGTGCCAGTAGTATGGGTAGGGTGAGACACAGGATGGGCACAGATACGCAGTATTTT.

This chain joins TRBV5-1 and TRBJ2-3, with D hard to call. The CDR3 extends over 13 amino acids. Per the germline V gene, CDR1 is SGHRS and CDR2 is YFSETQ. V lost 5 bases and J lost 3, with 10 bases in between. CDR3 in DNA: TGCGCCAGCAGGGAGATCAATACAGATACGCAGTATTTT. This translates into CASREINTDTQYF.